This entry is about one T cell receptor (beta chain). The length of the CDR3 is 14 residues. The V gene's germline CDR1 is SGDLS and CDR2 YYNGEE. V lost 3 bases, J lost 3 bases, and 12 bases lay in between. TCRdb keeps only in-frame clones here, not all; method: immunoSEQ multiplex PCR. The table lists roughly 190,000 clones, approximately 89% of them singletons. The data were taken from a study of cytomegalovirus exposure and HLA in healthy donors. Across the study: Per a later analysis, the roughly 670 first-cohort and 110 or so validation repertoires shared one platform.

The TCR originated in a man aged 25-40 years in good health and CMV-seropositive. Sequences were obtained from PBMCs. The chain uses TRBV9 and TRBJ1-1; possible D gene TRBD1, 6 bases. The CDR3 DNA reads TGTGCCAGCAGCGGGTGGAAGGGGGACACTGAAGCTTTCTTT. This encodes CASSGWKGDTEAFF.